The T cell receptor (beta chain) described here comes from a study of beta chain features in type 1 diabetes. Reverse transcribing all isolated RNA meant expressed TCRB transcripts were sequenced. Clones were sequenced by immunoSEQ multiplex PCR, and TCRdb holds only the in-frame ones, with some missing. The sample consists of 300,000 to 400,000 clones, 8% to 13% of them appearing once. The CDR3 totals 15 residues. Germline CDR1 is SGHNT and CDR2 is YYREEE (reference sequence). V lost 0 bases, J lost 6 bases, and 15 bases lay in between. This clonotype was obtained from a woman aged 30 to 39 in good health. The chain has TRBV5-4 and TRBJ2-5, with D maybe TRBD1 (6 bases). Sequencing was done on a sample of naive CD4+ T cells from blood. CDR3 residues: CASSLAGAASQTQYF. CDR3 sequence (DNA): TGTGCCAGCAGCTTGGCAGGGGCTGCCAGCCAGACCCAGTACTTC.